The 7 T cell receptor beta chains given below trace back to one sample, sequenced in a study of blood T cell repertoires in COVID-19. TCRdb keeps only in-frame clones here, not all; method: immunoSEQ multiplex PCR. Of some 180,000 clones listed, roughly 89% are singletons. Source material: peripheral blood. These receptors were collected from a man aged 45-65 years with acute or convalescent COVID-19.

V gene TRBV7-2 combines with J gene TRBJ2-3, with 7 bases that match TRBD2. There are 17 residues in the CDR3. J gave up 3 bases and V 2 bases, and 11 bases lay outside the gene matches. Germline CDR1 is SGHTA and CDR2 is FQGNSA. This chain's CDR3 is CASSLRAAGAPTDTQYF. In DNA, the CDR3 is TGTGCCAGCAGCTTAAGGGCGGCGGGAGCCCCAACAGATACGCAGTATTTT.

This rearrangement joins TRBV7-3 to TRBJ2-1; no clear D gene. The CDR3 runs 15 residues. The germline V and J ends were trimmed by 1 base and 0 bases, with 7 bases remaining between them. CDR1 SGHTA and CDR2 FQGTGA come from the germline V gene. In DNA, the CDR3 is TGTGCCAGCAGCTTAAGGAGCGACTCCTACAATGAGCAGTTCTTC. As protein: CASSLRSDSYNEQFF.

The chain employs TRBV7-3 and TRBJ2-1; D possibly corresponds to TRBD1 (5 bases). Germline loops: CDR1 SGHTA, CDR2 FQGTGA. The CDR3 length is 13 residues. The V end was cut by 2 bases, the J end by 8 bases, with 10 bases between. The CDR3 here is CASSLGRADEQFF. The CDR3 DNA sequence: TGTGCCAGCAGCTTAGGCAGGGCCGATGAGCAGTTCTTC.

The sample holds a few counts of this clone. This chain uses TRBV28 with TRBJ1-4, with 10 bases fitting TRBD1. The CDR3 runs to 20 residues. Trimming cost V 2 bases and J 4 bases; bases outside gene matches: 16. Germline-derived CDR1 and CDR2 are MDHEN and SYDVKM. The CDR3 here is CASSLPPPGTGEGDNEKLFF. The CDR3, as DNA: TGTGCCAGCAGTTTACCACCCCCCGGGACAGGGGAGGGGGATAATGAAAAACTGTTTTTT.

This chain links TRBV27 with TRBJ2-3, with 11 bases aligning to TRBD1. Germline trimming cut 10 bases from V and 4 bases from J; bases unmatched to any gene: 4. This CDR3 comprises 13 residues. CDR1 and CDR2 from the germline V gene are MNHEY and SMNVEV (reference sequence). The CDR3, as DNA: TGTGCCACCTCGGACAGGGGGCCAGATACGCAGTATTTT. Encoded protein: CATSDRGPDTQYF.

The chain combines TRBV27 with TRBJ2-6, with D possibly matching TRBD2 (7 bases). CDR1 is MNHEY and CDR2 is SMNVEV in the germline V gene (reference sequence). This CDR3 has 16 residues. Trimming shortened V by 2 bases and J by 4 bases, and 12 bases separated the two germline ends. The CDR3 nucleotides read TGTGCCAGCAGTTTACGGGGGGCGCTCGGGGCCAACGTCCTGACTTTC. Protein: CASSLRGALGANVLTF.

The V and J genes are TRBV13 and TRBJ2-7; no clear D. V gave up 5 bases and J gave up 0 bases, with 5 bases separating them. The length of the CDR3 is 12 residues. CDR1 and CDR2 from the germline V gene are PRHDT and FYEKMQ (reference sequence). CDR3 in amino acids: CASSLSSYEQYV. As DNA, the CDR3 is TGTGCCAGCAGCCTGAGCTCCTACGAGCAGTACGTC.